Detailed here is one T cell receptor beta chain. Template material for amplifying TCR beta CDR3 regions consisted of RNA transcripts. When the TCR CDR3 underwent first-round RT-PCR, the HTBI primer set was used. TCRdb ran MiXCR on the multiplex PCR reads and lists one entry per CDR3 protein. The data show hundreds of thousands of distinct CDR3 sequences, over 35% seen once. Germline V gives CDR1 MGHRA, CDR2 YSYEKL. The CDR3 is 16 residues long. The V end was cut by 1 base, the J end by 5 bases, with 17 bases between. The source of the sample is a study of T cells in Graves' hyperthyroidism and ophthalmopathy.

This clonotype was obtained from a woman aged 35 to 49 with Graves' hyperthyroidism. This rearrangement joins TRBV4-1 to TRBJ1-2; tentatively, D is TRBD1 (5 bases). Sequencing was carried out using blood. The CDR3 DNA follows: TGCGCCAGCAGCCAAGTATTGTCCGGGACCGGTTATGGCTACACCTTC. Its protein product is CASSQVLSGTGYGYTF.